Sequencing of this TCR beta chain was carried out in a study of blood T cell repertoires in COVID-19 (dated by TCRdb to 2018 to 2021). Turning to the overall study: Samples covering the acute and convalescent phases of COVID-19 were provided by collaborators in the United States, Italy and Spain. The dataset comprised deeply sampled blood TCRbeta repertoires from subjects exposed to, actively infected with, or recovered from COVID-19. The material from the prospective study consisted of cDNA or gDNA derived from T cells, B-cell-depleted T cells, or PBMCs. The repertoires were made available in a free public database intended to serve as a resource for research on the immune response to SARS-CoV-2. Where HLA class I and class II types were available, the types were taken from metadata supplied by the sample provider, not from assay-based typing. The sample metadata nearly always contained a de-identified subject ID, COVID-19 status, age in years and sex. Samples came from the ongoing ImmuneRACE study (first 160 participants) plus 1,254 subjects from 6 global collaborators.

Details on this clone: Its antigen is unknown. It has no much larger one-base neighbor in the sample; base qualities were not kept.

From the cysteine through the phenylalanine, the CDR3 covers 18 amino acids. The sequence is cut down to CDR3 DNA, 54 bases in frame from base 1. CDR1 and CDR2, per the germline V gene, are MNHNS and SASEGT. V lost 2 bases and J lost 3 bases; the stretch between them is 22 bases long. TCRbeta CDR3 regions were amplified from genomic DNA by means of the immunoSEQ Assay, a bias-controlled multiplex PCR. The authors' pipeline ran thus. Within the assay, amplification of reference gene primers was used to estimate how many nucleated cells each sample contained. To quantify the absolute abundance of each unique TCRbeta CDR3 rearrangement, sequence reads were collapsed and filtered. For each sample, productive Simpson clonality was calculated as the square root of Simpson's diversity index over productive rearrangements. Held by TCRdb, this immuneACCESS table contains in-frame sequences only and omits some clones. Under half of the omission traces to an unresolved V gene where checked; the cause of the rest is unknown. The V and J calls and clone size are taken from that table; D and trimming were inferred from the DNA. Present in this sample are a few hundred thousand clones, approximately 86% of which were seen just once. The top ten clones comprise about 1% of the sample.

Participants in the prospective study were enrolled through a virtual design, were aged about 18 to 90 years, and lived in roughly 24 United States geographic areas. Cohort assignment in the prospective study relied on participant-reported clinical history from a screening survey and a study questionnaire. Recovered participants in ImmuneRACE Cohort 3 were defined by two consecutive negative NP/OP PCR tests, clearance by a healthcare professional, or resolution of symptoms. Mobile phlebotomists in the prospective study collected whole blood, serum and a nasopharyngeal or oropharyngeal swab from every participant. Over a roughly 2-month period, participants in the prospective study had the option of providing additional blood draws and questionnaires. Before DNA extraction, blood samples from the prospective study were shipped at room temperature or frozen. Beyond this particular receptor, the publication reports: The amount of clinical and demographic metadata varied by source and participant and was provided uncurated.

Here the chain combines TRBV6-1 and TRBJ1-2; the D gene assignment is ambiguous. The clonotype originates from a woman aged 25 to 39 who had recovered from COVID-19. What was sequenced was PBMCs or T cells enriched from blood (not recorded which). CDR3 protein: CASSETPSPSPRDYGYTF. At the DNA level, the sequence is TGTGCCAGCAGTGAAACCCCGAGTCCCAGCCCGAGGGACTATGGCTACACCTTC.